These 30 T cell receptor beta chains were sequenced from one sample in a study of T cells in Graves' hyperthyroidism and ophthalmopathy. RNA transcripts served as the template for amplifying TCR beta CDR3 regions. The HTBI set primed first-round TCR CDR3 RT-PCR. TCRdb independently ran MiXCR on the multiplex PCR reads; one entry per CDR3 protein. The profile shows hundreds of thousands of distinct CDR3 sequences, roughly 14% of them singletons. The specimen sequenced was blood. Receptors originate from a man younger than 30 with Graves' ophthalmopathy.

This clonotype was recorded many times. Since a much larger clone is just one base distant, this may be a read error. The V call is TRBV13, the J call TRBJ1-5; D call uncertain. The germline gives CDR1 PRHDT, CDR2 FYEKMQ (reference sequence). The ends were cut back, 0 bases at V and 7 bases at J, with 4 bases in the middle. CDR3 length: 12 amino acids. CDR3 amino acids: CASSLGLQPQHF. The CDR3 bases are TGTGCCAGCAGCTTAGGGCTACAGCCCCAGCATTTT.

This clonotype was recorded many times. The CDR3 spells CASTQRQNEKLFF. CDR3 in DNA: TGTGCCAGCACTCAAAGGCAGAATGAAAAACTGTTTTTT. V is TRBV2 and J is TRBJ1-4; D unclear. The CDR3 spans 13 residues. The germline V gene encodes CDR1 SNHLY and CDR2 FYNNEI. Trimming removed 7 bases from V and 5 bases from J, with 11 bases in between.

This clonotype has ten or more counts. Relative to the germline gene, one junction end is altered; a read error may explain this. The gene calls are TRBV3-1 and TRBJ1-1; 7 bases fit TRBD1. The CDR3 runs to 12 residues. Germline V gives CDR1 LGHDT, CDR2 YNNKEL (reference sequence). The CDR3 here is CTSSKTGYEAFF. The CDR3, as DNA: TGTACCAGCAGCAAGACAGGGTACGAAGCTTTCTTT.

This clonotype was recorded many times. CDR3 in amino acids: CASSLPGGLSNYGYTF. The CDR3 nucleotides are TGTGCCAGCAGCTTACCAGGGGGCTTGTCTAACTATGGCTACACCTTC. The J gene is TRBJ1-2, the V gene TRBV7-9, with 8 positions matching TRBD1. CDR1 and CDR2 from the germline V gene are SEHNR and FQNEAQ (reference sequence). The CDR3 loop spans 16 amino acids. Trimming removed 2 bases from V and 0 bases from J; junction bases left unmatched: 5.

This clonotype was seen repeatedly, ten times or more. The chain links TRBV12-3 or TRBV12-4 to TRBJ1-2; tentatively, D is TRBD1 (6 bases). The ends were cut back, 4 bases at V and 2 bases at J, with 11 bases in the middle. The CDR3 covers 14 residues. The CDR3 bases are TGTGCCAGCAGTTCGACAGGCCTAAACTATGGCTACACCTTC. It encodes CASSSTGLNYGYTF.

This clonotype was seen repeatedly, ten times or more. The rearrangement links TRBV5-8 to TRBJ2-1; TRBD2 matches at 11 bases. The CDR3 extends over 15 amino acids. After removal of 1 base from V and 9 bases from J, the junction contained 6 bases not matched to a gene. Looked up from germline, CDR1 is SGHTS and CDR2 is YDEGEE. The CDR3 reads CASSLSVLAGGEQFF. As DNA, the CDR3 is TGTGCCAGCAGCTTGTCTGTGCTAGCGGGAGGTGAGCAGTTCTTC.

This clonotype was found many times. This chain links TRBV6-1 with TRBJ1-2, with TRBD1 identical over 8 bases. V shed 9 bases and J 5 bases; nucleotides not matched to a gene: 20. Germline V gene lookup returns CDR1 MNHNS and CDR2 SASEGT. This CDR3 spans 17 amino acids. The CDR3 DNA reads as TGTGCCAGTACAGGGGGATTCTTTTGGGCTGTTGGGTATGGCTACACCTTC. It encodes CASTGGFFWAVGYGYTF.

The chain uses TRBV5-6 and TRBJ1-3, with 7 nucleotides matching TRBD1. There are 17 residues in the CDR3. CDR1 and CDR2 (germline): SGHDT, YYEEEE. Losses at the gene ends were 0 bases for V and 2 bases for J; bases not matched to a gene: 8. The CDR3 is CASSLDSGGFTGNTIYF. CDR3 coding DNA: TGTGCCAGCAGCTTGGATTCAGGGGGTTTCACTGGAAACACCATATATTTT.

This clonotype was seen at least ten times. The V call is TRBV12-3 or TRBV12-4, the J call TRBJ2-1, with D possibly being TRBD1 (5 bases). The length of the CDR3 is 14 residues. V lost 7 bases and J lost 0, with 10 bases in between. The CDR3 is CASTKDISYNEQFF. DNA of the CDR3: TGTGCCAGCACCAAGGACATCTCCTACAATGAGCAGTTCTTC.

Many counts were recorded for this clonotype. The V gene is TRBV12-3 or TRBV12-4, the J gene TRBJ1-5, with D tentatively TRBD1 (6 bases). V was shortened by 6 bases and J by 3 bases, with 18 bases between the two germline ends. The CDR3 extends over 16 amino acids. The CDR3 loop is CASSPDRGATNQPQHF. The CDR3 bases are TGTGCCAGCAGCCCTGATCGGGGGGCCACCAATCAGCCCCAGCATTTT.

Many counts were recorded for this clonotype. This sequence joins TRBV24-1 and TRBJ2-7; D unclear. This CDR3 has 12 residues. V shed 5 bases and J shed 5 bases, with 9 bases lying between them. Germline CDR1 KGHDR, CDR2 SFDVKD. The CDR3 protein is CATSGSLDEQYF. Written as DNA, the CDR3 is TGTGCCACCAGTGGGTCCCTGGACGAGCAGTACTTC.

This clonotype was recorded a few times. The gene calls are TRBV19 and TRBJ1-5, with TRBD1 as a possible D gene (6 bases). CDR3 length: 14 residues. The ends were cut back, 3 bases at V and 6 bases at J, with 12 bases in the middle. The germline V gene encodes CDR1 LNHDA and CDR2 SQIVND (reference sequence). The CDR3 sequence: CASSMGGASQPQHF. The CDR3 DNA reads TGTGCCAGTAGTATGGGGGGGGCCAGTCAGCCCCAGCATTTT.

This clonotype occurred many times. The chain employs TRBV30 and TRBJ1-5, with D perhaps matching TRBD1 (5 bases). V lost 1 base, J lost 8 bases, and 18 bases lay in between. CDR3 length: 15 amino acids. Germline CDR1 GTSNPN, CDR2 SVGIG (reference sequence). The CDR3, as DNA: TGTGCCTGGAGTGGGCAGGGAGTAGAGGGTGAGCCCCAGCATTTT. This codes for CAWSGQGVEGEPQHF. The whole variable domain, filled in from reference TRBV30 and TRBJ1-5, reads SQTIHQWPATLVQPVGSPLSLECTVEGTSNPNLYWYRQAAGRGLQLLFYSVGIGQISSEVPQNLSASRPQDRQFILSSKKLLLSDSGFYLCAWSGQGVEGEPQHFGDGTRLSIL.

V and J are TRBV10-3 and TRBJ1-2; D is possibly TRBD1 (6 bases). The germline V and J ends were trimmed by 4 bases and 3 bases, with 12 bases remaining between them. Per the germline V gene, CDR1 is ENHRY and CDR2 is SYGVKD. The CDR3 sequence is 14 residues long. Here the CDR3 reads CAISAGGRDYGYTF. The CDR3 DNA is TGTGCCATCAGTGCCGGGGGGCGCGACTATGGCTACACCTTC.

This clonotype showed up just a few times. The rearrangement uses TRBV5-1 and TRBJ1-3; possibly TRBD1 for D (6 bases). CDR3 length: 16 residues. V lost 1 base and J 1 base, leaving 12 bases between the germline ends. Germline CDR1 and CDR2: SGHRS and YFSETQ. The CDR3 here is CASSLWGGPSGNTIYF. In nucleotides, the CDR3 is TGCGCCAGCAGCTTGTGGGGGGGGCCATCTGGAAACACCATATATTTT.

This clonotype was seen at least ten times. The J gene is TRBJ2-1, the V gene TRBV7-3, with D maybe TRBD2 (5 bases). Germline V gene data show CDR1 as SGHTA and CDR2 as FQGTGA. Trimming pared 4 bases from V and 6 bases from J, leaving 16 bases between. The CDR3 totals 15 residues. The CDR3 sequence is CASSSLGRQSNEQFF. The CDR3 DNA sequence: TGTGCCAGCAGCTCACTAGGTCGGCAGAGCAATGAGCAGTTCTTC.

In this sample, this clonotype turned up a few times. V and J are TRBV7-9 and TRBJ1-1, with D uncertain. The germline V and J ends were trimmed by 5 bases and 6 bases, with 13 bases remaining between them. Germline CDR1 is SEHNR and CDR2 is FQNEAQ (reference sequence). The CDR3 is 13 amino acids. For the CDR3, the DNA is TGTGCCAGCAGCCCCTCGGTAGGACCTGAAGCTTTCTTT. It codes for CASSPSVGPEAFF.

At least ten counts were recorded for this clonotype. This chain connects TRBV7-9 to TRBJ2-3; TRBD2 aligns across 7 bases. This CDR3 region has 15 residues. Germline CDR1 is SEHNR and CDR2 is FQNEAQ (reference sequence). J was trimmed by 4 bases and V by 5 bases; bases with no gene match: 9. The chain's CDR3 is CASSLSGNTADTQYF. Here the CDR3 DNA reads TGTGCCAGCAGCCTGAGCGGGAACACCGCAGATACGCAGTATTTT.

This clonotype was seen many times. CDR3 DNA sequence: TGCAGTGCTAGTAGCGCTAGGAGTCTGGGTTACAATGAGCAGTTCTTC. Translation: CSASSARSLGYNEQFF. The chain recombines TRBV20-1 with TRBJ2-1; possibly TRBD2 for D (5 bases). CDR3 size: 16 residues. With 3 bases removed from V and 4 bases from J, the gap between germline ends came to 19 bases. CDR1 DFQATT and CDR2 SNEGSKA come from the germline V gene (reference sequence).

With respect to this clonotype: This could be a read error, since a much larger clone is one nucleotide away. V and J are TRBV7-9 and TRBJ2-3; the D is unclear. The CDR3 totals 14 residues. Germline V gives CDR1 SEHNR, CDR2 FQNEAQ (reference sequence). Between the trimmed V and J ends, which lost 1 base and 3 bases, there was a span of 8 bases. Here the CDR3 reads CASSLGIGTDTQYF. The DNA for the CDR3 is TGTGCCAGCAGCTTAGGAATCGGGACAGATACGCAGTATTTT.

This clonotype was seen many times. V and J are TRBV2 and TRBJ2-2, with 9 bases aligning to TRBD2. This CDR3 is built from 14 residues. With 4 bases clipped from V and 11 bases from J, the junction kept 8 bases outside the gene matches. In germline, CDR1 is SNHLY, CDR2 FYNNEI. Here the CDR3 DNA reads TGTGCCAGCAGTGCTTACGGCGGGGGGGCAGAGCTGTTTTTT. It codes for CASSAYGGGAELFF.

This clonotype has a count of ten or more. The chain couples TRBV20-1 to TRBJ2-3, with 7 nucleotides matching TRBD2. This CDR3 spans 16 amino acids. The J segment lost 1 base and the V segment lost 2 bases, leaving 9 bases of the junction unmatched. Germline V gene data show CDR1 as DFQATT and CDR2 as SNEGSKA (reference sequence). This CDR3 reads CSARKGRGGGTDTQYF. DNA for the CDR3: TGCAGTGCTAGAAAGGGGAGGGGAGGGGGCACAGATACGCAGTATTTT.

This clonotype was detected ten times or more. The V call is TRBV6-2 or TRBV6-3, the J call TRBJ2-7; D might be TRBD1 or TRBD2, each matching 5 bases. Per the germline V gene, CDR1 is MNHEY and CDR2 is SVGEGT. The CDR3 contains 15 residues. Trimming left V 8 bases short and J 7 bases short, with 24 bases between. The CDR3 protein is CASLIYRDGGAEQYF. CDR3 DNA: TGTGCCAGCCTCATTTACCGGGACGGCGGTGCGGAGCAGTACTTC.

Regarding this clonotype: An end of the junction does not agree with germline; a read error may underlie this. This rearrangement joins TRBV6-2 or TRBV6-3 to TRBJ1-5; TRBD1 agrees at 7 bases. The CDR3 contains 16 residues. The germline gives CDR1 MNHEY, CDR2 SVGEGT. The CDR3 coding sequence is TGTACCAGTTCTTACACACAGGGGTCAATCAATCAGCCCCAGCATTTT. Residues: CTSSYTQGSINQPQHF.

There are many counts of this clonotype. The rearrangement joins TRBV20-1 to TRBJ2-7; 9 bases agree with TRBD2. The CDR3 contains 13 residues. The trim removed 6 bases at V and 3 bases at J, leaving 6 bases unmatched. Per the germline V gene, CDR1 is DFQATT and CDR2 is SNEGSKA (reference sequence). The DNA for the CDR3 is TGCAGTGCCGCGGGAGGGAGGGGCTACGAGCAGTACTTC. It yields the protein CSAAGGRGYEQYF.

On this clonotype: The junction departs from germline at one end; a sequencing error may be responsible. The CDR3 sequence is CVSTPAGGGHYGYTF. The CDR3 nucleotides read TGTGTCAGCACCCCAGCCGGAGGGGGCCACTATGGCTACACCTTC. The chain couples TRBV27 to TRBJ1-2; 7 bases match TRBD1. The CDR3 contains 15 residues. Germline lookup yields CDR1 MNHEY and CDR2 SMNVEV (reference sequence).

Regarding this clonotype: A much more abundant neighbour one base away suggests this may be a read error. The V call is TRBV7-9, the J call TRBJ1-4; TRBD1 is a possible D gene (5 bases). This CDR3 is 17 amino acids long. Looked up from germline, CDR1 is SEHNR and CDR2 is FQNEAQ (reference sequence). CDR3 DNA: TGTGCCAGCAGCTTAGTTCGGGGGGTCGCAACTAATGAAAAACCGTTTTTT. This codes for CASSLVRGVATNEKPFF.

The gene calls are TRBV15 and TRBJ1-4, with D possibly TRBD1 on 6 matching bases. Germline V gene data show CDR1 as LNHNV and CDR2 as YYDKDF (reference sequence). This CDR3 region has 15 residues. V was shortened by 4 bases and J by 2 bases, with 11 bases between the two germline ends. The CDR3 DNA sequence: TGTGCCACCAGCATGGGGGGCCTCACTAATGAAAAACTGTTTTTT. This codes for CATSMGGLTNEKLFF.

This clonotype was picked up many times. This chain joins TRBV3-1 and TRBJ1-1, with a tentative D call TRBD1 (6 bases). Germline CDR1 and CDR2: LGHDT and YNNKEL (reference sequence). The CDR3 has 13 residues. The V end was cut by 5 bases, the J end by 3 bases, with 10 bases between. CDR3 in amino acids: CASSKQGDTEAFF. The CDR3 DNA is TGTGCCAGCAGCAAACAGGGCGACACTGAAGCTTTCTTT.

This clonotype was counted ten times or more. The CDR3 region has the DNA TGCGCCAGCAGCACCCGACAGGGGCTTTTCTCCTACGAGCAGTACTTC. This gives the protein CASSTRQGLFSYEQYF. This sequence joins TRBV5-1 and TRBJ2-7; 8 nucleotides agree with TRBD1. V lost 4 bases, J lost 0 bases, and 9 bases stayed unmatched. CDR1 and CDR2 (germline): SGHRS, YFSETQ. The length of the CDR3 is 16 residues.